This TCR beta chain emerged from a study of shared clonotypes between healthy human individuals. Findings and limits, study-wide: Despite large depth, sorted-subset datasets appeared incompletely sequenced. The authors sampled blood alone, and tissue repertoires likely differ.

As concerns this clone: The antigen remains undetermined.

Clones were read by immunoSEQ multiplex PCR, and TCRdb kept only the in-frame ones, dropping some. The top ten clones hold less than 25% of a sample with approximately 740,000 clones, around 92% of them seen once. Selected positively for CCR7 and CD45RO-negative, naive CD8 cells excluded terminally differentiated effector memory CD45RA+ cells. The V and J ends lost 5 bases and 3 bases respectively, with 10 bases between them. The CDR3 length is 13 residues. The V gene's germline CDR1 is SEHNR and CDR2 FQNEAQ (reference sequence). Sequencing input: naive CD8+ T cells sorted from blood. The clonotype comes from a young man in good health. This chain uses TRBV7-9 with TRBJ2-5; weak D call: TRBD2 (5 bases). The CDR3 region is CASSPGLKETQYF. The DNA for the CDR3 is TGTGCCAGCAGCCCCGGACTTAAAGAGACCCAGTACTTC.